These 3 T cell receptor beta chains were all obtained from the same sample, sequenced in a study of blood T cell repertoires in COVID-19. The data were produced by immunoSEQ multiplex PCR, yet TCRdb's version contains in-frame clones alone and is incomplete. The sample shows over 110,000 clones, approximately 90% of them seen only once. The material sequenced was peripheral blood. Receptor source: a human donor in a cohort sampled during active COVID-19.

The chain has TRBV7-9 and TRBJ2-5; 9 bases are shared with TRBD1. Germline-derived CDR1 and CDR2 are SEHNR and FQNEAQ (reference sequence). The ends lost 0 bases at V and 4 bases at J; junction bases unmatched: 3. The CDR3 is made up of 15 amino acids. The CDR3 nucleotides are TGTGCCAGCAGCTTAGCTACGGACAGGGGAGAGACCCAGTACTTC. Amino acids: CASSLATDRGETQYF.

The rearrangement joins TRBV7-9 to TRBJ1-2; D is uncertain. The CDR3 has 14 residues. V dropped 5 bases and J dropped 4 bases, with 14 bases sitting between them. Per germline, CDR1 SEHNR and CDR2 FQNEAQ (reference sequence). The CDR3 reads CASSPPQRVYGYTF. The CDR3 DNA follows: TGTGCCAGCAGCCCGCCTCAGAGGGTCTATGGCTACACCTTC.

V gene TRBV5-1 combines with J gene TRBJ2-5, with no clear D. CDR1 and CDR2 (germline): SGHRS, YFSETQ. The germline V and J ends were trimmed by 4 bases and 7 bases, with 17 bases remaining between them. The CDR3 covers 14 residues. The CDR3 loop reads CASSHGVAFGTQYF. The CDR3 DNA is TGCGCCAGCAGCCACGGAGTTGCATTTGGGACCCAGTACTTC.